Following are 12 T cell receptor beta chains from one sample sequenced in a study of post-analysis software for immune sequencing data. Study findings and constraints: The study found TRBV5-6, TRBV5-1 and TRBV20-1 among a few TRBV segments more frequent in patients than controls.

No cognate antigen is known for these TCRs. Prepared TCR beta cDNA libraries contained unique molecular identifiers. TCRdb re-called the PCR reads through MiXCR, storing one row per CDR3 protein. Of roughly 700,000 distinct CDR3 sequences in the sample, around 27% are singletons; the top ten hold around 0.6%. Sequenced sample: blood. The receptors shown here come from a girl aged 5-17 years with multiple sclerosis.

This clonotype has a single count. Because the CDR3 is missing its conserved closing phenylalanine or tryptophan, this is likely a read error. The chain employs TRBV27 and TRBJ1-2, with D perhaps TRBD1 (5 bases). The CDR3 contains 14 residues. Trimming pared 6 bases from V and 4 bases from J, leaving 15 bases between. Germline-derived CDR1 and CDR2 are MNHEY and SMNVEV (reference sequence). The CDR3 DNA reads as TGTGCCAGCAGCCTGGCGGGGCCTCTCTATGGCTACACCTTG. Its protein is CASSLAGPLYGYTL.

This clonotype was recorded a few times. The chain uses TRBV20-1 and TRBJ1-5; the match to TRBD1 covers 8 bases. With V trimmed by 7 bases and J by 5 bases, 4 bases remained unmatched. This CDR3 comprises 12 residues. Per the germline V gene, CDR1 is DFQATT and CDR2 is SNEGSKA (reference sequence). The CDR3 DNA is TGCAGTGGTCAGACAGGGGATCAGCCCCAGCATTTT. Protein product: CSGQTGDQPQHF.

The genes are TRBV6-5 and TRBJ2-7; the D call may be TRBD1 or TRBD2 (7 bases each). Germline V gene sequence: CDR1 MNHEY, CDR2 SVGAGI. The CDR3 is 14 amino acids. V lost 7 bases, J lost 7 bases, and 20 bases lay in between. As DNA, the CDR3 is TGTGCCAGCACCTTGACCAGACAGGGAGGGGAGCAGTACTTC. This translates into CASTLTRQGGEQYF.

The chain combines TRBV4-3 with TRBJ1-1, with D unresolved. The germline V gene has CDR1 LGHNA and CDR2 YSLEER. Trimming stripped 0 bases from V and 4 bases from J, with 12 bases between. The CDR3 runs 15 residues. CDR3: CASSQDGSRVTEAFF. In nucleotides, the CDR3 is TGCGCCAGCAGCCAAGATGGAAGCCGTGTCACTGAAGCTTTCTTT.

This clonotype was counted between two and nine times. The rearrangement uses TRBV12-3 or TRBV12-4 and TRBJ2-3, with D maybe TRBD2 (6 bases). The V end lost 6 bases, the J end lost 5 bases, and 18 bases lay between the germline ends. The CDR3 consists of 15 residues. CDR3 sequence reads: CASSRPGRERDTQYF. Written as DNA, the CDR3 is TGTGCCAGCAGCCGACCCGGTCGGGAGAGAGATACGCAGTATTTT.

This clonotype occurred many times. The chain employs TRBV29-1 and TRBJ2-3, with D tentatively TRBD1 (6 bases). V lost 6 bases and J 0 bases, leaving 16 bases between the germline ends. The germline V gene has CDR1 SQVTM and CDR2 ANQGSEA. The CDR3 runs to 15 residues. As DNA, the CDR3 is TGCAGCGTCGACCAGGGGCAGATTAGCACAGATACGCAGTATTTT. Its translation: CSVDQGQISTDTQYF.

The chain has TRBV20-1 and TRBJ2-7; D uncertain. V lost 5 bases, J lost 3 bases, and 23 bases lay in between. This CDR3 has 16 amino acids. Germline V gene lookup returns CDR1 DFQATT and CDR2 SNEGSKA (reference sequence). The CDR3 DNA reads as TGCAGTGCTTTTTCGGGCGACGGACCTAGACGCTACGAGCAGTACTTC. Encoded protein: CSAFSGDGPRRYEQYF.

The chain employs TRBV19 and TRBJ2-7, with TRBD2 as a possible D gene (5 bases). The CDR3 length is 12 residues. V lost 9 bases and J 5 bases, leaving 14 bases between the germline ends. CDR1 is LNHDA, CDR2 SQIVND, per germline (reference sequence). CDR3 region: CASSPGIHEQYF. CDR3 DNA sequence: TGTGCCAGCTCCCCCGGGATCCACGAGCAGTACTTC. The entire variable domain, with the rest obtained from reference TRBV19 and TRBJ2-7, is as follows: DGGITQSPKYLFRKEGQNVTLSCEQNLNHDAMYWYRQDPGQGLRLIYYSQIVNDFQKGDIAEGYSVSREKKESFPLTVTSAQKNPTAFYLCASSPGIHEQYFGPGTRLTVT.

The V gene is TRBV28, the J gene TRBJ2-1, with D unclear. CDR1 and CDR2 from the germline V gene are MDHEN and SYDVKM. Trimming shortened V by 6 bases and J by 9 bases, and 18 bases separated the two germline ends. CDR3 length: 14 residues. The CDR3 sequence is CASSLSCATCEQFF. DNA for the CDR3: TGTGCCAGCAGCCTTTCTTGTGCGACATGTGAGCAGTTCTTC.

This chain joins TRBV24-1 and TRBJ1-5; maybe TRBD1 (6 bases). The CDR3 length is 17 residues. The V end was cut by 2 bases, the J end by 0 bases, with 13 bases between. Per germline, CDR1 KGHDR and CDR2 SFDVKD. CDR3 sequence reads: CATSDWGLRGSNQPQHF. In DNA, the CDR3 is TGTGCCACCAGTGATTGGGGGCTCCGGGGTAGCAATCAGCCCCAGCATTTT.

The chain is built from TRBV6-5 and TRBJ1-6; D unresolved. Trimming stripped 0 bases from V and 4 bases from J, with 4 bases between. Germline CDR1 MNHEY, CDR2 SVGAGI. This CDR3 has 14 amino acids. CDR3 amino acids: CASSYSGYNSPLHF. The CDR3 bases are TGTGCCAGCAGTTACTCCGGGTATAATTCACCCCTCCACTTT.

J is TRBJ1-5 and V is TRBV5-5; D possibly corresponds to TRBD1 (5 bases). V lost 3 bases and J lost 2, with 12 bases in between. The CDR3 loop spans 15 amino acids. Germline loops: CDR1 SGHKS, CDR2 YYEKEE (reference sequence). CDR3 sequence: CASSWDQGGNQPQHF. DNA for the CDR3: TGTGCCAGCAGCTGGGACCAGGGAGGCAATCAGCCCCAGCATTTT.